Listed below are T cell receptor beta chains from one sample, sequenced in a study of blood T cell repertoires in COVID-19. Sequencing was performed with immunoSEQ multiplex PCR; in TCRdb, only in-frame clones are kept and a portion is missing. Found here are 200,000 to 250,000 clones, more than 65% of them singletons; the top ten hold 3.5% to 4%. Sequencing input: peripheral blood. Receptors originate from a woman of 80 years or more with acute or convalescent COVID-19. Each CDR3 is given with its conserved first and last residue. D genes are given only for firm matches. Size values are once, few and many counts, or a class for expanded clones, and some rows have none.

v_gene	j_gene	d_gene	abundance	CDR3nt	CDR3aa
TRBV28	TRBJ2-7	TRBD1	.	TGTGCCAGCAGTTCGACAGGGTCGCGCTACGAGCAGTACTTC	CASSSTGSRYEQYF
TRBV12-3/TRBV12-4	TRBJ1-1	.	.	TGTGCCAGCAGTCCGGGTTTAAACACTGAAGCTTTCTTT	CASSPGLNTEAFF
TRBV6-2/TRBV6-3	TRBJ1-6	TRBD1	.	TGTGCCAGCAGTACCAGGACAGGGGGGTATTCACCCCTCCACTTT	CASSTRTGGYSPLHF
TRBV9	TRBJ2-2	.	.	TGTGCCAGCAGCTCCTCAGTTTCCGGGGAGCTGTTTTTT	CASSSSVSGELFF
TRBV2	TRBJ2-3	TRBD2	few	TGTGCCAGCAGTCCCCGACTAGCGGGGACAGATACGCAGTATTTT	CASSPRLAGTDTQYF
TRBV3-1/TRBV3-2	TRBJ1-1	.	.	TGTGCCAGCAGTTACAGGAGAAACACTGAAGCTTTCTTT	CASSYRRNTEAFF
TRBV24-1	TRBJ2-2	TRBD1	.	TGTGCCACCAGTGATTCTGGACAGGGGAACACCGGGGAGCTGTTTTTT	CATSDSGQGNTGELFF
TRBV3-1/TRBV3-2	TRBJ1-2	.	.	TGTGCCAGCAGCCCGGACAGATTTAACTATGGCTACACCTTC	CASSPDRFNYGYTF
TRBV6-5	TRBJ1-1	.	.	TGTGCCAGCCTGAGGAGGGACACTGAAGCTTTCTTT	CASLRRDTEAFF
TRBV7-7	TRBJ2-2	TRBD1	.	TGTGCCAGCAGCCCCGGGACAGCGAACACCGGGGAGCTGTTTTTT	CASSPGTANTGELFF
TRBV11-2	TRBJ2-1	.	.	TGTGCCAGCCGCTTAGGTCCAGCGGATGAGCAGTTCTTC	CASRLGPADEQFF
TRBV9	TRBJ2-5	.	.	TGTGCCAGCAGCGTAGCGGGGGGCCGGGAAGAGACCCAGTACTTC	CASSVAGGREETQYF
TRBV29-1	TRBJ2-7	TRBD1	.	TGCAGCGTGACCGGGACAGGACCCTACGAGCAGTACTTC	CSVTGTGPYEQYF
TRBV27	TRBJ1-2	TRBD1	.	TGTGCCAGCAGATCGTCCGGGACAGGGGGCCGCTATGGCTACACCTTC	CASRSSGTGGRYGYTF
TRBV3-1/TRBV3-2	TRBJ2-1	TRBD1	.	TGTGCCAGCAGCCAAGCCGGGACAGGGACCTACAATGAGCAGTTCTTC	CASSQAGTGTYNEQFF
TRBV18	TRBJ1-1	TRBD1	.	TGTGCCAGCTCACGGACAGGGGGCATGGACACTGAAGCTTTCTTT	CASSRTGGMDTEAFF
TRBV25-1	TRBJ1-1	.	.	TGTGCCAGCAGTGAATATGGGGGGTCTGAGACTGAAGCTTTCTTT	CASSEYGGSETEAFF
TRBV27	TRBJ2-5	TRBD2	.	TGTGCCAGCAGCTTCGGAGCGGGGAGACAAGAGACCCAGTACTTC	CASSFGAGRQETQYF
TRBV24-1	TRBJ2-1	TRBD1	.	TGTGCCACCAGTGATTTGGGACAGGCAGAATCCGAGCAGTTCTTC	CATSDLGQAESEQFF
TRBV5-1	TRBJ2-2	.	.	TGCGCCAGCAGCTTTAACCTGGACACATTGGGCACCGGGGAGCTGTTTTTT	CASSFNLDTLGTGELFF
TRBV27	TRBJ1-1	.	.	TGTGCCAGCAGTACAGGGTCGAGGGTGAACACTGAAGCTTTCTTT	CASSTGSRVNTEAFF
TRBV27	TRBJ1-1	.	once	TGTGCCAGCGCGGGAGGGGTACGCACTGAAGCTTTCTTT	CASAGGVRTEAFF
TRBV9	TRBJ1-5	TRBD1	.	TGTGCCAGCAGCGAAGGGACAGGCCTGAATCAGCCCCAGCATTTT	CASSEGTGLNQPQHF
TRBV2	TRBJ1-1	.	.	TGTGCCAGCAGTGGCGGGGTAATGAACACTGAAGCTTTCTTT	CASSGGVMNTEAFF
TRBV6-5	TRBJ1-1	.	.	TGTGCCAGCATTAAATCAGGTCAAGCTTTCTTT	CASIKSGQAFF
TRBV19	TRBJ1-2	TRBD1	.	TGTGCCAGTAGTATAGCTACGACAGGGGGCTATGGCTACACCTTC	CASSIATTGGYGYTF
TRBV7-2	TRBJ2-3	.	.	TGTGCCAGCAGCTTAGCCGGGACTTCCTATGGAACAGATACGCAGTATTTT	CASSLAGTSYGTDTQYF
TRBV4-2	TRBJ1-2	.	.	TGTGCCAGCAGCCAAGTTTCCCCCGCGGGGGGGCAAGGGGGCTACACCTTC	CASSQVSPAGGQGGYTF
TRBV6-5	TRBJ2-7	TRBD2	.	TGTGCCAGCAGTTACGCGCCCACTAGCGGGGGGTACGAGCAGTACTTC	CASSYAPTSGGYEQYF